Following are 30 T cell receptor beta chains from one sample sequenced in a study of blood T cell repertoires in COVID-19. Repertoires were generated with immunoSEQ multiplex PCR, while TCRdb's copy carries only in-frame clones and drops some. The data contain 30,000 to 35,000 clones, roughly 80% of them singletons. The sequencing sample was made of peripheral blood. The receptors derive from a man aged 50 to 60 with acute or convalescent COVID-19.

The V and J genes are TRBV30 and TRBJ1-5, with 7 bases that match TRBD1. CDR1 and CDR2 from the germline V gene are GTSNPN and SVGIG (reference sequence). This CDR3 spans 13 amino acids. Trimming cost V 1 base and J 13 bases; bases outside gene matches: 10. The CDR3 reads CAWSGTLGQLQHF. The CDR3 nucleotides read TGTGCCTGGAGTGGTACACTGGGACAGCTTCAGCATTTT. The variable domain in full, completed from reference TRBV30 and TRBJ1-5, reads SQTIHQWPATLVQPVGSPLSLECTVEGTSNPNLYWYRQAAGRGLQLLFYSVGIGQISSEVPQNLSASRPQDRQFILSSKKLLLSDSGFYLCAWSGTLGQLQHFGDGTRLSIL.

V and J are TRBV7-6 and TRBJ1-3; TRBD1 might be the D (6 bases). The CDR3 is made up of 16 amino acids. Between the trimmed V and J ends, which lost 1 base and 0 bases, there was a span of 10 bases. Germline V lookup: CDR1 SGHVS, CDR2 FNYEAQ. CDR3 bases: TGTGCCAGCAGCTTAGGGCAGGGGTTCTCTGGAAACACCATATATTTT. It translates to CASSLGQGFSGNTIYF.

V and J are TRBV7-8 and TRBJ2-1; 11 bases line up with TRBD2. The CDR3 is 17 amino acids. Germline V lookup: CDR1 SGHVS, CDR2 FQNEAQ. Trimming took 0 bases from V and 3 from J; bases not matched to a gene: 4. CDR3 amino acids: CASSLARLAGRYNEQFF. The CDR3 nucleotides are TGTGCCAGCAGCTTAGCGAGACTAGCGGGACGCTACAATGAGCAGTTCTTC.

This clone occurred once. This chain joins TRBV6-2 or TRBV6-3 and TRBJ2-7; D unclear. Germline V gene lookup returns CDR1 MNHEY and CDR2 SVGEGT. Trimming took off 2 bases at V and 0 bases at J, with 8 bases between the two ends. The CDR3 spans 14 residues. CDR3 protein: CASSYDGISYEQYF. CDR3 DNA: TGTGCCAGCAGTTACGATGGCATCTCCTACGAGCAGTACTTC.

The chain uses TRBV5-4 and TRBJ1-4; D perhaps matches TRBD1 (5 bases). The ends were cut back, 4 bases at V and 4 bases at J, with 14 bases in the middle. The CDR3 covers 15 residues. Germline assignment: CDR1 SGHNT and CDR2 YYREEE (reference sequence). The CDR3: CASSGGAAINEKLFF. The CDR3 region has the DNA TGTGCCAGCAGCGGAGGGGCAGCGATTAATGAAAAACTGTTTTTT.

The chain links TRBV18 to TRBJ1-3; D is uncertain. Trimming shortened V by 2 bases and J by 2 bases, and 10 bases separated the two germline ends. This CDR3 contains 15 residues. Germline CDR1 reads KGHSH; CDR2 reads LQKENI. The CDR3 coding sequence is TGTGCCAGCTCACCAAGCGTCGCTACTGGAAACACCATATATTTT. Its translation: CASSPSVATGNTIYF. Using reference TRBV18 and TRBJ1-3 for the parts outside the CDR3, the full variable domain is NAGVMQNPRHLVRRRGQEARLRCSPMKGHSHVYWYRQLPEEGLKFMVYLQKENIIDESGMPKERFSAEFPKEGPSILRIQQVVRGDSAAYFCASSPSVATGNTIYFGEGSWLTVV.

This sequence joins TRBV5-6 and TRBJ2-1, with 11 bases identical to TRBD2. V gave up 3 bases and J gave up 5 bases; unmatched junction bases: 10. CDR1 SGHDT and CDR2 YYEEEE come from the germline V gene. The CDR3 consists of 17 residues. Here the CDR3 DNA reads TGTGCCAGCAGCTCCTACTCTAGCGGGGGGAATAACAATGAGCAGTTCTTC. It translates to CASSSYSSGGNNNEQFF.

This chain uses TRBV2 with TRBJ1-6; a weak D match, TRBD1 (5 bases). This CDR3 is built from 12 residues. V was pared by 7 bases and J by 10 bases, with 11 bases between. Germline values: CDR1 SNHLY, CDR2 FYNNEI. The CDR3 nucleotides read TGTGCCAGCATGTTGACAGAGTCACCCCTCCACTTT. Translated: CASMLTESPLHF.

The chain employs TRBV9 and TRBJ1-6, with D hard to call. The length of the CDR3 is 14 residues. Germline V CDR1 and CDR2: SGDLS, YYNGEE. V lost 1 base to trimming and J lost 7 bases, with 9 bases between them. The CDR3 reads CASSVNYVNSPLHF. The DNA for the CDR3 is TGTGCCAGCAGCGTAAATTATGTGAATTCACCCCTCCACTTT.

The chain carries TRBV5-4 and TRBJ2-3; tentative D call: TRBD1 (6 bases). There are 13 residues in the CDR3. Trimming took off 4 bases at V and 6 bases at J, with 12 bases between the two ends. Germline-derived CDR1 and CDR2 are SGHNT and YYREEE (reference sequence). Here the CDR3 DNA reads TGTGCCAGCAGCGGGAACAGGGAGGATACGCAGTATTTT. Its translation is CASSGNREDTQYF. The full variable domain, with the rest looked up from reference TRBV5-4 and TRBJ2-3, is ETGVTQSPTHLIKTRGQQVTLRCSSQSGHNTVSWYQQALGQGPQFIFQYYREEENGRGNFPPRFSGLQFPNYSSELNVNALELDDSALYLCASSGNREDTQYFGPGTRLTVL.

This chain connects TRBV5-4 to TRBJ2-3; 9 bases agree with TRBD1. CDR1 and CDR2 from the germline V gene are SGHNT and YYREEE (reference sequence). The CDR3 consists of 13 residues. V was pared by 3 bases and J by 6 bases, with 2 bases of the junction left unmatched. CDR3: CASSSGQGDTQYF. In DNA form, the CDR3 reads TGTGCCAGCAGCTCCGGACAGGGGGATACGCAGTATTTT. Variable domain in full (rest from reference TRBV5-4 and TRBJ2-3): ETGVTQSPTHLIKTRGQQVTLRCSSQSGHNTVSWYQQALGQGPQFIFQYYREEENGRGNFPPRFSGLQFPNYSSELNVNALELDDSALYLCASSSGQGDTQYFGPGTRLTVL.

J is TRBJ2-7 and V is TRBV6-5; D gene unclear. There are 15 residues in the CDR3. Germline V CDR1 and CDR2: MNHEY, SVGAGI. Trimming cost V 6 bases and J 3 bases, with 18 bases left between them. The CDR3 protein is CASSPTENTGYEQYF. In DNA form, the CDR3 reads TGTGCCAGCAGCCCCACGGAGAATACCGGCTACGAGCAGTACTTC.

The chain couples TRBV19 to TRBJ2-1; 8 bases agree with TRBD2. Germline V gene data show CDR1 as LNHDA and CDR2 as SQIVND (reference sequence). There are 14 residues in the CDR3. Losses at the gene ends were 5 bases for V and 6 bases for J; bases not matched to a gene: 6. The CDR3 loop is CASSFGTRLNEQFF. The CDR3 DNA follows: TGTGCCAGTAGTTTTGGGACTAGACTCAATGAGCAGTTCTTC.

The V call is TRBV27, the J call TRBJ2-2; D is uncertain. Per germline, CDR1 MNHEY and CDR2 SMNVEV (reference sequence). V gave up 6 bases and J gave up 0 bases, with 2 bases separating them. The CDR3 consists of 12 residues. Written as DNA, the CDR3 is TGTGCCAGCAGCACGAACACCGGGGAGCTGTTTTTT. It codes for CASSTNTGELFF.

This chain connects TRBV5-1 to TRBJ1-5; TRBD1 might be the D (6 bases). The CDR3 has 14 amino acids. Germline V gives CDR1 SGHRS, CDR2 YFSETQ. Trimming pared 4 bases from V and 3 bases from J, leaving 11 bases between. The CDR3 sequence is CASSPGTFNQPQHF. CDR3 in DNA: TGCGCCAGCAGCCCTGGGACATTCAATCAGCCCCAGCATTTT. Using reference TRBV5-1 and TRBJ1-5 for the parts outside the CDR3, the full variable domain is KAGVTQTPRYLIKTRGQQVTLSCSPISGHRSVSWYQQTPGQGLQFLFEYFSETQRNKGNFPGRFSGRQFSNSRSEMNVSTLELGDSALYLCASSPGTFNQPQHFGDGTRLSIL.

The chain links TRBV30 to TRBJ1-2, with unresolved D. Germline CDR1 and CDR2: GTSNPN and SVGIG (reference sequence). CDR3 length: 13 residues. Between the trimmed V and J ends, which lost 7 bases and 2 bases, there was a span of 14 bases. The CDR3 sequence is CASLSRMNYGYTF. CDR3 nucleotides: TGTGCCTCGTTAAGCAGGATGAACTATGGCTACACCTTC.

The chain carries TRBV5-6 and TRBJ2-6; tentative D call: TRBD1 (6 bases). In germline, CDR1 is SGHDT, CDR2 YYEEEE. This CDR3 region has 18 residues. V dropped 3 bases and J dropped 0 bases, with 16 bases sitting between them. CDR3 nucleotides: TGTGCCAGCAGCTCGCCAGGGACATGGAGCTCTGGGGCCAACGTCCTGACTTTC. Translated: CASSSPGTWSSGANVLTF.

This chain connects TRBV6-4 to TRBJ1-6; D gene uncertain. Trimming stripped 5 bases from V and 10 bases from J, with 15 bases between. CDR1 and CDR2 from the germline V gene are MRHNA and SNTAGT. The CDR3 length is 14 residues. For the CDR3, the DNA is TGTGCCAGCAGTACCTCCTTATGGCGGTCACCCCTCCACTTT. Protein sequence: CASSTSLWRSPLHF.

The rearrangement uses TRBV9 and TRBJ2-7, with TRBD1 as a possible D gene (6 bases). This CDR3 is built from 14 residues. In germline, CDR1 is SGDLS, CDR2 YYNGEE. Trimming removed 4 bases from V and 5 bases from J, with 16 bases in between. The CDR3, as DNA: TGTGCCAGCAGCAGAACAGGGCACATCGACGAGCAGTACTTC. The encoded protein is CASSRTGHIDEQYF.

This clone was counted a few times. This rearrangement joins TRBV7-2 to TRBJ1-3; the match to TRBD1 covers 10 bases. The CDR3 has 16 amino acids. CDR1 and CDR2 from the germline V gene are SGHTA and FQGNSA. J lost 0 bases, V lost 5 bases, and 4 bases had no gene match. The CDR3 nucleotides read TGTGCCAGCAGCCCTTGGACAGGGGGCTCTGGAAACACCATATATTTT. Protein product: CASSPWTGGSGNTIYF.

The chain joins TRBV5-8 to TRBJ2-1; D might be TRBD1 (5 bases). Germline assignment: CDR1 SGHTS and CDR2 YDEGEE. This CDR3 is 16 amino acids long. The ends were cut back, 4 bases at V and 8 bases at J, with 22 bases in the middle. In nucleotides, the CDR3 is TGTGCCAGCAGCCCTCCGACAGCCGGTTTTAAGGATGAGCAGTTCTTC. Its translation: CASSPPTAGFKDEQFF.

This CDR3 is CSVEGLAGALFF. CDR3 coding DNA: TGCAGCGTTGAGGGGCTAGCGGGAGCATTATTCTTC. V and J are TRBV29-1 and TRBJ2-1; 10 bases agree with TRBD2. Germline lookup yields CDR1 SQVTM and CDR2 ANQGSEA. V shed 3 bases and J 16 bases; nucleotides not matched to a gene: 9. This CDR3 is built from 12 residues.

The chain has TRBV27 and TRBJ2-3, with 10 bases fitting TRBD2. J lost 2 bases, V lost 6 bases, and 8 bases had no gene match. The CDR3 has 16 residues. Germline CDR1 and CDR2: MNHEY and SMNVEV (reference sequence). The CDR3 DNA reads as TGTGCCAGCAGCCCTAGCGGGAGAGATAACACAGATACGCAGTATTTT. Its translation: CASSPSGRDNTDTQYF.

Written as DNA, the CDR3 is TGTGCCAGCAGTGCGCCCGGGGATGAGACTGAAGCTTTCTTT. Translated, it gives CASSAPGDETEAFF. The V call is TRBV28, the J call TRBJ1-1; D unclear. CDR1 is MDHEN, CDR2 SYDVKM, per germline. The CDR3 loop spans 14 amino acids. V was trimmed by 5 bases and J by 5 bases, leaving 15 bases between them.

The chain joins TRBV3-1 (or the pseudogene TRBV3-2) to TRBJ2-7, with D unresolved. Trimming removed 5 bases at V and 1 base at J, with 9 bases between. Germline V CDR1 and CDR2: LGHDT, YNNKEL (reference sequence). The CDR3 totals 13 residues. CDR3 amino acids: CASSGSFSYEQYF. DNA of the CDR3: TGTGCCAGCAGCGGTAGCTTTTCCTACGAGCAGTACTTC.

V gene TRBV5-5 combines with J gene TRBJ2-5; maybe TRBD1 (5 bases). CDR3 length: 14 amino acids. Per the germline V gene, CDR1 is SGHKS and CDR2 is YYEKEE (reference sequence). The V end was cut by 4 bases, the J end by 1 base, with 11 bases between. CDR3 in amino acids: CASSTPDTQETQYF. CDR3 nucleotides: TGTGCCAGCAGCACTCCGGACACCCAAGAGACCCAGTACTTC.

The chain couples TRBV5-1 to TRBJ1-3; maybe TRBD1 (6 bases). Germline values: CDR1 SGHRS, CDR2 YFSETQ. The CDR3 is made up of 16 amino acids. The V end was cut by 3 bases, the J end by 5 bases, with 18 bases between. The CDR3 sequence: CASSYRTESARNTIYF. DNA for the CDR3: TGCGCCAGCAGCTATCGGACAGAAAGCGCAAGAAACACCATATATTTT.

Only a few counts were recorded for this clone. The chain carries TRBV5-8 and TRBJ1-6; possibly TRBD1 for D (5 bases). The germline V gene has CDR1 SGHTS and CDR2 YDEGEE. This CDR3 has 14 residues. Trimming left V 2 bases short and J 6 bases short, with 9 bases between. CDR3 nucleotides: TGTGCCAGCAGCTTTGGGGGAGGTAATTCACCCCTCCACTTT. Translated, it gives CASSFGGGNSPLHF.

V usage is TRBV4-1 and J usage is TRBJ1-6; no reliable D call. CDR3 length: 16 residues. Germline CDR1 and CDR2: MGHRA and YSYEKL. V gave up 4 bases and J gave up 4 bases, with 14 bases separating them. The CDR3 spells CASSLRWGAYNSPLHF. CDR3 in DNA: TGCGCCAGCAGCCTACGCTGGGGAGCATATAATTCACCCCTCCACTTT.

This rearrangement joins TRBV9 to TRBJ1-2, with TRBD1 identical over 7 bases. This CDR3 contains 13 residues. Germline-derived CDR1 and CDR2 are SGDLS and YYNGEE. Unmatched junction bases numbered 3, after V lost 3 bases and J lost 4 bases. CDR3: CASSATGVYGYTF. CDR3 nucleotides: TGTGCCAGCAGCGCTACAGGGGTCTATGGCTACACCTTC. Complete variable domain (other parts from reference TRBV9 and TRBJ1-2): DSGVTQTPKHLITATGQRVTLRCSPRSGDLSVYWYQQSLDQGLQFLIQYYNGEERAKGNILERFSAQQFPDLHSELNLSSLELGDSALYFCASSATGVYGYTFGSGTRLTVV.